This is a list of T cell receptor beta chains from one sample in a study of cytotoxic CD8 clonotypes in ibrutinib-treated CLL. The protocol was immunoSEQ multiplex PCR, while the TCRdb copy is restricted to in-frame clones and leaves out a portion. The table has around 140,000 clones, about 72% seen once; the top ten hold around a quarter. Source: PBMCs, taken after 12 months of ibrutinib treatment. The source is a human donor with chronic lymphocytic leukemia. Both conserved end residues are part of each CDR3.

V gene: TRBV18
J gene: TRBJ1-1
CDR3 protein: CASSPPGIGTEAFF

V gene: TRBV6-5
J gene: TRBJ2-7
CDR3 protein: CASRYSAGSYEQYF

V gene: TRBV28
J gene: TRBJ2-7
CDR3 protein: CASSNSGTGPYEQYF

V gene: TRBV4-2
J gene: TRBJ1-4
CDR3 protein: CASSQDSSGDTNEKLFF

V gene: TRBV7-2
J gene: TRBJ2-5
CDR3 protein: CASSSYQETQYF

V gene: TRBV2
J gene: TRBJ1-2
CDR3 protein: CASSATVYGYTF

V gene: TRBV7-6
J gene: TRBJ2-7
CDR3 protein: CASSLVGTGALYEQYF

V gene: TRBV9
J gene: TRBJ1-1
CDR3 protein: CASSIDKNTEAFF

V gene: TRBV7-6
J gene: TRBJ2-7
CDR3 protein: CASSKGAVPSYEQYF

V gene: TRBV9
J gene: TRBJ2-2
CDR3 protein: CASSLGTFSNTGELFF

V gene: TRBV15
J gene: TRBJ1-5
CDR3 protein: CATSPGAAQPQHF

V gene: TRBV20-1
J gene: TRBJ2-7
CDR3 protein: CSARDDEQYF

V gene: TRBV20-1
J gene: TRBJ2-1
CDR3 protein: CSATNYNEQFF

V gene: TRBV16
J gene: TRBJ1-4
CDR3 protein: CASSRTWGGRLNEKLFF

V gene: TRBV11-3
J gene: TRBJ2-2
CDR3 protein: CASSPHADGSTGELFF

V gene: TRBV5-5
J gene: TRBJ2-3
CDR3 protein: CASSQGSGITDTQYF

V gene: TRBV6-5
J gene: TRBJ2-2
CDR3 protein: CASSYSASGTGELFF

V gene: TRBV18
J gene: TRBJ2-6
CDR3 protein: CASSPPSSASGANVLTF

V gene: TRBV28
J gene: TRBJ2-3
CDR3 protein: CASSPGSTDTQYF

V gene: TRBV27
J gene: TRBJ1-6
CDR3 protein: CASSLSPGQYNSPLHF

V gene: TRBV7-2
J gene: TRBJ2-3
CDR3 protein: CASSLVLGGSTDTQYF

V gene: TRBV7-9
J gene: TRBJ1-1
CDR3 protein: CASSLTTNTEAFF

V gene: TRBV6-5
J gene: TRBJ2-1
CDR3 protein: CASGLAGVDEQFF

V gene: TRBV10-2
J gene: TRBJ1-3
CDR3 protein: CASSRGQGNTIYF

V gene: TRBV11-3
J gene: TRBJ2-7
CDR3 protein: CASSLTAYEQYF

V gene: TRBV18
J gene: TRBJ2-7
CDR3 protein: CASSPPGEYEQYF

V gene: TRBV2
J gene: TRBJ1-2
CDR3 protein: CASSAGQGHYGYTF

V gene: TRBV7-2
J gene: TRBJ1-1
CDR3 protein: CASSALWGRDTEAFF

V gene: TRBV7-9
J gene: TRBJ1-1
CDR3 protein: CASSSYSLWNTEAFF

V gene: TRBV28
J gene: TRBJ1-5
CDR3 protein: CASTDAGGGSRTQHF

V gene: TRBV28
J gene: TRBJ1-2
CDR3 protein: CASSLETGYNYGYTF

V gene: TRBV5-8
J gene: TRBJ2-6
CDR3 protein: CASSTGANVLTF

V gene: TRBV30
J gene: TRBJ2-1
CDR3 protein: CAWGVAHNEQFF

V gene: TRBV13
J gene: TRBJ1-5
CDR3 protein: CASSPNRNQPQHF

V gene: TRBV11-3
J gene: TRBJ1-2
CDR3 protein: CASSPSGQPNYGYTF

V gene: TRBV27
J gene: TRBJ1-5
CDR3 protein: CASSLQSNQPQHF

V gene: TRBV19
J gene: TRBJ1-1
CDR3 protein: CASSKLPPGRGNTEAFF

V gene: TRBV6-5
J gene: TRBJ2-3
CDR3 protein: CASSYSGTDTQYF

V gene: TRBV4-3
J gene: TRBJ2-3
CDR3 protein: CASSPDYYQRGTDTQYF

V gene: TRBV18
J gene: TRBJ2-1
CDR3 protein: CASSPRTGDNEQFF

V gene: TRBV5-6
J gene: TRBJ2-3
CDR3 protein: CASSLGGQDTQYF

V gene: TRBV9
J gene: TRBJ2-2
CDR3 protein: CASSVVHSPPGVGELFF

V gene: TRBV15
J gene: TRBJ2-3
CDR3 protein: CATSRGLNQHTDTQYF

V gene: TRBV11-3
J gene: TRBJ2-7
CDR3 protein: CASSLRRITYEQYF

V gene: TRBV9
J gene: TRBJ1-1
CDR3 protein: CASSVQGNTEAFF

V gene: TRBV6-5
J gene: TRBJ1-4
CDR3 protein: CASSYSGPTNEKLFF

V gene: TRBV7-2
J gene: TRBJ2-7
CDR3 protein: CASSRVGGRDEQYF

V gene: TRBV10-3
J gene: TRBJ2-1
CDR3 protein: CAISESRGIHHNEQFF

V gene: TRBV15
J gene: TRBJ1-1
CDR3 protein: CATGNGRTNTEAFF

V gene: TRBV9
J gene: TRBJ1-5
CDR3 protein: CASSVRHWKENQPQHF

V gene: TRBV19
J gene: TRBJ1-5
CDR3 protein: CASSILYRYSNQPQHF

V gene: TRBV19
J gene: TRBJ1-3
CDR3 protein: CASGEGASGNTIYF

V gene: TRBV18
J gene: TRBJ2-1
CDR3 protein: CASSIRQGPYNEQFF

V gene: TRBV5-4
J gene: TRBJ2-2
CDR3 protein: CASRPGQGTTGELFF